Listed below are T cell receptor beta chains from one sample, sequenced in a study of T cell responses to AZD1222 COVID-19 vaccine. Libraries were prepared by immunoSEQ multiplex PCR; TCRdb keeps only in-frame clonotypes and omits some of them. The sample contains more than 95,000 clones, about 89% of which appear only once. Sequences were derived from peripheral blood, sampled 28 days after the second dose of the MenACWY control vaccine. The receptor set was obtained from an adult who received the MenACWY meningococcal vaccine as a control. Both conserved end residues are part of each CDR3. The order of the fields is clone size, D gene, V gene, J gene, CDR3 protein, CDR3 DNA. A D gene is named only where the DNA matches it firmly. Expanded clones get a size class; other rows say once, few or many, or leave the size out.

-,-,TRBV5-6,TRBJ1-2,CASSFSLGVNYGYTF,TGTGCCAGCAGCTTTTCTTTGGGGGTTAACTATGGCTACACCTTC
-,-,TRBV4-2,TRBJ2-3,CASSRPLGAGGTDTQYF,TGTGCCAGCAGCCGCCCTCTAGGGGCCGGGGGCACAGATACGCAGTATTTT
-,TRBD1,TRBV10-3,TRBJ1-4,CAISESQGATNEKLFF,TGTGCCATCAGTGAGTCGCAGGGGGCAACTAATGAAAAACTGTTTTTT
-,-,TRBV5-1,TRBJ1-5,CASSFRGDSNQPQHF,TGCGCCAGCAGCTTCCGAGGGGATAGCAATCAGCCCCAGCATTTT
-,-,TRBV5-1,TRBJ2-2,CASSLLREAGELFF,TGCGCCAGCAGCTTGCTTAGGGAGGCCGGGGAGCTGTTTTTT
-,TRBD2,TRBV7-3,TRBJ2-2,CASSRTGGAPGELFF,TGTGCCAGCAGCCGTACCGGGGGGGCCCCCGGGGAGCTGTTTTTT
-,-,TRBV27,TRBJ2-5,CASSLTRNWETQYF,TGTGCCAGCAGTTTGACGAGGAATTGGGAGACCCAGTACTTC
-,-,TRBV11-2,TRBJ2-7,CASSPEGHNIAYEQYF,TGTGCCAGCAGCCCAGAGGGACACAACATAGCCTACGAGCAGTACTTC
-,TRBD1,TRBV6-5,TRBJ1-2,CASSYTGARGYTF,TGTGCCAGCAGCTATACAGGGGCGCGTGGCTACACCTTC
-,-,TRBV29-1,TRBJ1-2,CSVGGGSRFGYTF,TGCAGCGTGGGTGGTGGGTCACGGTTCGGCTACACCTTC
few,-,TRBV27,TRBJ2-1,CASSFRTYNEQFF,TGTGCCAGCAGTTTTCGTACCTACAATGAGCAGTTCTTC
-,TRBD1,TRBV7-9,TRBJ1-4,CASSFTLTGLTNEKLFF,TGTGCCAGCAGCTTCACGTTGACAGGGTTAACTAATGAAAAACTGTTTTTT
few,-,TRBV18,TRBJ2-7,CASSPRGRGDYEQYF,TGTGCCAGCTCACCGAGGGGGCGGGGAGACTACGAGCAGTACTTC
-,-,TRBV24-1,TRBJ2-7,CATSDPGQPLGEQYF,TGTGCCACCAGTGATCCCGGACAGCCCCTGGGCGAGCAGTACTTC
-,TRBD1,TRBV3-1/TRBV3-2,TRBJ1-2,CASSLGQGFYGYTF,TGTGCCAGCAGCCTCGGACAGGGCTTCTATGGCTACACCTTC
-,-,TRBV30,TRBJ1-3,CAWKMVGNTIYF,TGTGCCTGGAAGATGGTGGGAAACACCATATATTTT
-,-,TRBV18,TRBJ1-1,CASSLTPGDTEAFF,TGTGCCAGCTCACTTACCCCAGGGGACACTGAAGCTTTCTTT
-,TRBD1,TRBV7-2,TRBJ1-2,CASSFGTGQEGYTF,TGTGCCAGCAGCTTCGGGACAGGCCAGGAGGGCTACACCTTC
-,TRBD2,TRBV6-1,TRBJ2-5,CASNLRGDQQETQYF,TGTGCCAGCAATTTGCGGGGGGACCAACAAGAGACCCAGTACTTC
-,-,TRBV19,TRBJ2-5,CASSKHGMGETQYF,TGTGCCAGTAGTAAACACGGGATGGGAGAGACCCAGTACTTC
-,TRBD2,TRBV29-1,TRBJ2-1,CSVAGLAGKSSYNEQFF,TGCAGCGTTGCCGGACTAGCGGGGAAGAGCTCCTACAATGAGCAGTTCTTC
-,TRBD1,TRBV11-2,TRBJ2-7,CASSLPSRTGKRRHEQYF,TGTGCCAGCAGCTTACCCTCTCGGACAGGGAAAAGGAGGCACGAGCAGTACTTC
-,-,TRBV5-1,TRBJ2-7,CASTPGQTYEQYF,TGCGCCAGCACCCCCGGACAGACCTACGAGCAGTACTTC
-,-,TRBV18,TRBJ2-7,CASSPAGSSYEQYF,TGTGCCAGCTCACCAGCAGGGAGCTCCTACGAGCAGTACTTC
-,-,TRBV19,TRBJ1-6,CASRDDYNSPLHF,TGTGCCAGCCGGGACGACTATAATTCACCCCTCCACTTT
-,-,TRBV9,TRBJ2-5,CASSFQGGGETQYF,TGTGCCAGCAGCTTCCAGGGGGGAGGAGAGACCCAGTACTTC
-,TRBD2,TRBV28,TRBJ2-2,CASSLISGGGTGELFF,TGTGCCAGCAGTTTGATCAGCGGGGGAGGTACCGGGGAGCTGTTTTTT
-,-,TRBV4-2,TRBJ1-6,CASSQEENSPLHF,TGTGCCAGCAGCCAAGAAGAGAATTCACCCCTCCACTTT
-,TRBD2,TRBV18,TRBJ2-7,CASSPLSGGAVYGEQYF,TGTGCCAGCTCCCCTCTTAGCGGGGGGGCCGTTTACGGCGAGCAGTACTTC
-,-,TRBV27,TRBJ2-2,CASRGVELFF,TGTGCCAGCAGGGGAGTCGAGCTGTTTTTT
-,-,TRBV5-5,TRBJ1-2,CASSQELRGTNYGYTF,TGTGCCAGCAGCCAGGAATTGAGGGGAACTAACTATGGCTACACCTTC
-,TRBD1,TRBV18,TRBJ2-4,CASSPRQGALAKNIQYF,TGTGCCAGCTCACCCCGACAGGGGGCCCTTGCCAAAAACATTCAGTACTTC
-,TRBD1,TRBV5-4,TRBJ1-2,CASRPGTGDYGYTF,TGTGCCAGCAGACCCGGGACAGGGGACTATGGCTACACCTTC
once,-,TRBV6-2/TRBV6-3,TRBJ2-7,CASSYDQGTYGQYF,TGTGCCAGCAGTTACGATCAGGGGACCTACGGGCAGTACTTC
-,-,TRBV19,TRBJ1-6,CASRRGLASYNSPLHF,TGTGCCAGTAGGAGAGGGTTGGCCTCCTATAATTCACCCCTCCACTTT
-,-,TRBV7-9,TRBJ1-1,CASSRGAEAFF,TGTGCCAGCAGCCGAGGAGCGGAAGCTTTCTTT
once,-,TRBV18,TRBJ1-2,CASSGSSGYGYTF,TGTGCCAGCTCAGGATCCTCGGGCTATGGCTACACCTTC
few,-,TRBV5-1,TRBJ2-2,CASRIGRNTGELFF,TGCGCCAGCCGGATCGGACGGAACACCGGGGAGCTGTTTTTT
-,-,TRBV7-2,TRBJ2-5,CASSPQAGNQETQYF,TGTGCCAGCAGCCCTCAGGCAGGCAACCAAGAGACCCAGTACTTC
-,-,TRBV5-1,TRBJ2-7,CASSLEGGIYEQYF,TGCGCCAGCAGCTTGGAAGGGGGGATCTACGAGCAGTACTTC
-,-,TRBV18,TRBJ2-7,CASSPNSGYEQYF,TGTGCCAGCTCACCAAATTCAGGTTACGAGCAGTACTTC
-,-,TRBV5-5,TRBJ1-1,CASSTGQYTEAFF,TGTGCCAGCAGCACCGGACAGTACACTGAAGCTTTCTTT
-,-,TRBV4-2,TRBJ1-2,CASSQMNGNYGYTF,TGTGCCAGCAGCCAAATGAACGGCAACTATGGCTACACCTTC
-,-,TRBV4-3,TRBJ1-2,CASSRETRVVGNCYGYTF,TGCGCCAGCAGCCGAGAAACCCGAGTCGTAGGGAATTGTTATGGCTACACCTTC